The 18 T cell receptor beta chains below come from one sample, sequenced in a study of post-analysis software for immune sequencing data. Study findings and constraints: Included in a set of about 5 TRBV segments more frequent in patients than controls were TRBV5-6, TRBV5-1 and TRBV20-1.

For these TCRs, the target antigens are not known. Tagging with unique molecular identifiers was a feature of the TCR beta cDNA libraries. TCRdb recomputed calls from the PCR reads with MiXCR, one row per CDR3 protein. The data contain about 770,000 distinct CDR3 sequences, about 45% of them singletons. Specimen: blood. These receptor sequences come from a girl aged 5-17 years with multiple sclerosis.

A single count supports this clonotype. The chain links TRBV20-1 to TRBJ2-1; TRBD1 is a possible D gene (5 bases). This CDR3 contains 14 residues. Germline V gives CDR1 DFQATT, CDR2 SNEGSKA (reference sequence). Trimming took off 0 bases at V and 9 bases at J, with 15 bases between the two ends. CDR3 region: CSARDWRTLAEQFF. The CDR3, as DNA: TGCAGTGCTAGAGATTGGCGGACACTCGCTGAGCAGTTCTTC.

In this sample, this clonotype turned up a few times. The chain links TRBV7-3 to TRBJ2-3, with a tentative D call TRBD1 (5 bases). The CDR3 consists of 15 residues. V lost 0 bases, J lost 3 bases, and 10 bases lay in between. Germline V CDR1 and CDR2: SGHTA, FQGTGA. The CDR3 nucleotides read TGTGCCAGCAGCTTAACCAGGGCTAGAACAGATACGCAGTATTTT. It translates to CASSLTRARTDTQYF.

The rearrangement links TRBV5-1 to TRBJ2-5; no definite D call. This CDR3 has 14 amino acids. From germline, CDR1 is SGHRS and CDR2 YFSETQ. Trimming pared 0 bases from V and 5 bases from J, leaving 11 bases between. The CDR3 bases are TGCGCCAGCAGCTTGGACCTCCGTAGGGAGACCCAGTACTTC. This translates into CASSLDLRRETQYF. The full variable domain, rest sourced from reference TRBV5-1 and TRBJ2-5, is KAGVTQTPRYLIKTRGQQVTLSCSPISGHRSVSWYQQTPGQGLQFLFEYFSETQRNKGNFPGRFSGRQFSNSRSEMNVSTLELGDSALYLCASSLDLRRETQYFGPGTRLLVL.

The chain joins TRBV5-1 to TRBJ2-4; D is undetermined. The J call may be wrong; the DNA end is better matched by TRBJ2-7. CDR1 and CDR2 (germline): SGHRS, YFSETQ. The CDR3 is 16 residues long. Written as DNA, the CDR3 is TGCGCCAGCAGTTGGACGGGCATCCCCTTAGGGTACGAGCAGTACTTC. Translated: CASSWTGIPLGYEQYF.

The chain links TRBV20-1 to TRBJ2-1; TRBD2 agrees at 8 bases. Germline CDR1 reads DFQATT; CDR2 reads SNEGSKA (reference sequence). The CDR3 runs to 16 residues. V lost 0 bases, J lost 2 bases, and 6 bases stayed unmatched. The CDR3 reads CSARDLPLAAYNEQFF. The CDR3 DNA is TGCAGTGCTAGAGATCTCCCACTAGCGGCCTACAATGAGCAGTTCTTC.

This chain's CDR3 is CASSPGSGVGDYYEQYF. The CDR3 DNA follows: TGTGCCAGCAGCCCGGGATCGGGGGTGGGGGACTACTACGAGCAGTACTTC. The chain uses TRBV7-9 and TRBJ2-7, with 7 bases matching TRBD2. The germline V gene encodes CDR1 SEHNR and CDR2 FQNEAQ (reference sequence). The CDR3 is 17 amino acids. V dropped 5 bases and J dropped 3; count of bases not matched to a gene: 16.

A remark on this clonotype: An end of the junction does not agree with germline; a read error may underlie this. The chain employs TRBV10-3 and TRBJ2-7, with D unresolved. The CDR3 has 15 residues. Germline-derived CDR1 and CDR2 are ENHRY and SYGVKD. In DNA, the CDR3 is TGTGCCATCAGTGATAGAGCAACCCTTTCCTACGGGCAGTACTTC. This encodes CAISDRATLSYGQYF.

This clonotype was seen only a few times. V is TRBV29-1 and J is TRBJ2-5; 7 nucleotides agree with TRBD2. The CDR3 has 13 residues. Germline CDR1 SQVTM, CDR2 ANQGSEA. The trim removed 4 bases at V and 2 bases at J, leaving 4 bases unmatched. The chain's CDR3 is CSVGGGAQETQYF. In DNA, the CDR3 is TGCAGCGTTGGGGGAGGGGCTCAAGAGACCCAGTACTTC.

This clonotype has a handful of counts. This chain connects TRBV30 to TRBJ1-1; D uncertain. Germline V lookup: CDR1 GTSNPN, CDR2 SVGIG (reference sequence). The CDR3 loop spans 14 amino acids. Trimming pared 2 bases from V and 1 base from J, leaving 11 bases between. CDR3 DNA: TGTGCCTGGAGTACCCAGACACCGAACACTGAAGCTTTCTTT. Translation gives CAWSTQTPNTEAFF.

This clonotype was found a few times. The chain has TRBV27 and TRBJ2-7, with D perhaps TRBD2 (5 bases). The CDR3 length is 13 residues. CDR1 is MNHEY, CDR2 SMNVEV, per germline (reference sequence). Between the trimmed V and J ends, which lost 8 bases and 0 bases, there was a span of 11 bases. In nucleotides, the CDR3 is TGTGCCAGCGGGCCGGGAAGCTCCTACGAGCAGTACTTC. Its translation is CASGPGSSYEQYF.

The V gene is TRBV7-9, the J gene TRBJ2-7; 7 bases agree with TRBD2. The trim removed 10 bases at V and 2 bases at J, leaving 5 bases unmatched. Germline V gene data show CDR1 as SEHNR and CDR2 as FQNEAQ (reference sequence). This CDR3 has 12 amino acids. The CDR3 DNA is TGTGCCAAGATAGCGGGCCCCTACGAGCAGTACTTC. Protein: CAKIAGPYEQYF.

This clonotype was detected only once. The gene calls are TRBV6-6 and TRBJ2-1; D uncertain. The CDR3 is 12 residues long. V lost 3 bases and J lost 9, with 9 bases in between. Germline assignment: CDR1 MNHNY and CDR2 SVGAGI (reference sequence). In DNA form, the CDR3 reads TGTGCCAGCAGTTATCCGGTTGGTGAGCAGTTCTTC. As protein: CASSYPVGEQFF.

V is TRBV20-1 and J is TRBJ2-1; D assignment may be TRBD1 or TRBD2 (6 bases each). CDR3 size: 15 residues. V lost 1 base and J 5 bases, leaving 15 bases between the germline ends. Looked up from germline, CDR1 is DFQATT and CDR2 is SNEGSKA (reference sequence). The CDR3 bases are TGCAGTGCTAGAGTGGGGGGCAGGGCCGACAATGAGCAGTTCTTC. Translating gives CSARVGGRADNEQFF.

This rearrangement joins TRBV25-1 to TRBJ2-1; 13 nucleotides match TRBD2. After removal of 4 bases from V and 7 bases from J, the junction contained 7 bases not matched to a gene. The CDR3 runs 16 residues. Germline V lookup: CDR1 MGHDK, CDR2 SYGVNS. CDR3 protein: CASSGQGLAGLNEQFF. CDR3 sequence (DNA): TGTGCCAGCAGTGGCCAGGGACTAGCGGGATTGAATGAGCAGTTCTTC.

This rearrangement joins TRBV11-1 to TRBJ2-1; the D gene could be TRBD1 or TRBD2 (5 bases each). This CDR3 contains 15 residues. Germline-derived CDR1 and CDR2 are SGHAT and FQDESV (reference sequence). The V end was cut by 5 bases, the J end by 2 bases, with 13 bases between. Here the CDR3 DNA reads TGTGCCAGCAGCCGAGGGGACCCTACCTACAATGAGCAGTTCTTC. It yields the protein CASSRGDPTYNEQFF.

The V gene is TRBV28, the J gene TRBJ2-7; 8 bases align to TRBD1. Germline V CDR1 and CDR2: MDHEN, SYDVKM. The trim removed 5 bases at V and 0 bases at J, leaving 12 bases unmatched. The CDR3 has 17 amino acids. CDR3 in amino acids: CASSGTGFSYASYEQYF. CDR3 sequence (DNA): TGTGCCAGCAGTGGGACAGGTTTTTCGTACGCCTCCTACGAGCAGTACTTC.

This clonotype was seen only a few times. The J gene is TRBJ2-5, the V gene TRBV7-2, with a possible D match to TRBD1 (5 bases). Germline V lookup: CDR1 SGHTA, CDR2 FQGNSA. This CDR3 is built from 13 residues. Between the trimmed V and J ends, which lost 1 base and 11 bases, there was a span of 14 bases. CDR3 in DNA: TGTGCCAGCAGCTTAGACCGACAGACCCAGCAGTACTTC. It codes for CASSLDRQTQQYF.

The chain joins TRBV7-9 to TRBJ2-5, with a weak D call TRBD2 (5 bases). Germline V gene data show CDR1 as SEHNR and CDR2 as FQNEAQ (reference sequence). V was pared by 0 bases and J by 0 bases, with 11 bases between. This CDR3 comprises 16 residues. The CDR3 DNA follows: TGTGCCAGCAGCTTAGCATCTCTAGCAGACCAAGAGACCCAGTACTTC. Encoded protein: CASSLASLADQETQYF.